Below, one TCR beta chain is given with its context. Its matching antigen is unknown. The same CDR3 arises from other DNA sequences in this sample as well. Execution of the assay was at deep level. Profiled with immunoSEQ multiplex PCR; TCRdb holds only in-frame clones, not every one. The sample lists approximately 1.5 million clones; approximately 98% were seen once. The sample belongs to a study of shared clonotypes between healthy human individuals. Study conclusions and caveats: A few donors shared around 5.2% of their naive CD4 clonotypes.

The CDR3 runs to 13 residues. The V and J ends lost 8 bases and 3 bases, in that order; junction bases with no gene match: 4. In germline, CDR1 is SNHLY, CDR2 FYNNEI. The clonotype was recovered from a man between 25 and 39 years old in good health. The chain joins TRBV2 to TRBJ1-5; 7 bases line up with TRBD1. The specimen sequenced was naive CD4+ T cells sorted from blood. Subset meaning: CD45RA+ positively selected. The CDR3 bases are TGTGCCAGCCGCGGACAGGTCAATCAGCCCCAGCATTTT. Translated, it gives CASRGQVNQPQHF.